One sample yielded the 29 T cell receptor beta chains listed below, sequenced in a study of high-grade serous ovarian cancer treatment subgroups. Tumor samples were taken before definitive surgery or chemotherapy. The method was immunoSEQ multiplex PCR; TCRdb's version includes in-frame clones alone and lacks a portion of them. The table lists 30,000 or so clones, about 81% of them singletons. Specimen: tumor tissue. The origin of the receptors is a human donor with high-grade serous ovarian cancer.

This rearrangement joins TRBV9 to TRBJ1-1; no clear D gene. V lost 5 bases and J 10 bases, leaving 12 bases between the germline ends. The CDR3 has 11 residues. Germline values: CDR1 SGDLS, CDR2 YYNGEE. The CDR3 sequence: CASSHREVAFF. In nucleotides, the CDR3 is TGTGCCAGCAGTCATAGGGAGGTAGCTTTCTTT.

This sequence joins TRBV27 and TRBJ2-5, with D possibly matching TRBD1 (5 bases). Germline V lookup: CDR1 MNHEY, CDR2 SMNVEV (reference sequence). The V gene lost 6 bases and the J gene lost 7 bases, with 18 bases spanning the gap. The CDR3 extends over 14 amino acids. CDR3 bases: TGTGCCAGCAGGGATGGCCAAAAAAGGGGGACCCAGTACTTC. Encoded protein: CASRDGQKRGTQYF.

V usage is TRBV6-5 and J usage is TRBJ2-7; a possible D gene is TRBD1 (6 bases). The CDR3 sequence is 14 residues long. V shed 5 bases and J shed 1 base, with 12 bases lying between them. Germline V gives CDR1 MNHEY, CDR2 SVGAGI. The CDR3 sequence: CASSDYRDSYEQYF. CDR3 DNA sequence: TGTGCCAGCAGTGACTACAGGGATTCCTACGAGCAGTACTTC.

The chain employs TRBV5-6 and TRBJ1-4; no reliable D call. The CDR3 totals 14 residues. V lost 1 base and J lost 3, with 7 bases in between. Germline lookup yields CDR1 SGHDT and CDR2 YYEEEE. The CDR3 sequence: CASSLYSANEKLFF. For the CDR3, the DNA is TGTGCCAGCAGCTTGTATTCAGCTAATGAAAAACTGTTTTTT. Complete variable domain (other parts from reference TRBV5-6 and TRBJ1-4): DAGVTQSPTHLIKTRGQQVTLRCSPKSGHDTVSWYQQALGQGPQFIFQYYEEEERQRGNFPDRFSGHQFPNYSSELNVNALLLGDSALYLCASSLYSANEKLFFGSGTQLSVL.

This clone has just one count. The rearrangement joins TRBV19 to TRBJ1-1; no definite D call. Germline CDR1 reads LNHDA; CDR2 reads SQIVND (reference sequence). The CDR3 runs 14 residues. V was shortened by 3 bases and J by 6 bases, with 14 bases between the two germline ends. CDR3 nucleotide sequence: TGTGCCAGTAGTATTGGGGATAGGTCCGCTGAAGCTTTCTTT. Amino acid sequence: CASSIGDRSAEAFF.

This sequence joins TRBV15 and TRBJ2-7; D is uncertain. Trimming pared 0 bases from V and 10 bases from J, leaving 10 bases between. CDR1 and CDR2 (germline): LNHNV, YYDKDF (reference sequence). This CDR3 comprises 12 residues. The CDR3 coding sequence is TGTGCCACCAGCAGAGATTGGTTAGCCCAGTACTTC. Its translation is CATSRDWLAQYF.

The chain uses TRBV11-2 and TRBJ2-1; TRBD2 matches 7 bases. V lost 5 bases to trimming and J lost 0 bases; unmatched junction nucleotides: 7. The germline V gene has CDR1 SGHAT and CDR2 FQNNGV. CDR3 length: 16 amino acids. CDR3 protein: CASSIIAGSSYNEQFF. The CDR3 DNA sequence: TGTGCCAGCAGCATAATAGCGGGTAGCTCCTACAATGAGCAGTTCTTC.

The chain carries TRBV5-1 and TRBJ2-7; 7 bases align to TRBD1. Germline V gene lookup returns CDR1 SGHRS and CDR2 YFSETQ. V dropped 4 bases and J dropped 2; count of bases not matched to a gene: 3. This CDR3 contains 13 residues. CDR3 nucleotides: TGCGCCAGCAGCCGGGACAGCGCCTACGAGCAGTACTTC. This encodes CASSRDSAYEQYF.

The rearrangement links TRBV5-4 to TRBJ2-3, with TRBD2 matching over 8 bases. This CDR3 comprises 16 residues. Germline CDR1 SGHNT, CDR2 YYREEE (reference sequence). V shed 0 bases and J 4 bases; nucleotides not matched to a gene: 7. The CDR3 loop is CASSLVSGIAADTQYF. CDR3 DNA sequence: TGTGCCAGCAGCTTGGTTAGCGGGATAGCCGCAGATACGCAGTATTTT.

This rearrangement joins TRBV27 to TRBJ1-1, with D perhaps TRBD1 (5 bases). Trimming took 5 bases from V and 5 from J, leaving 15 bases between them. Germline V gene lookup returns CDR1 MNHEY and CDR2 SMNVEV (reference sequence). CDR3 length: 14 amino acids. CDR3 bases: TGTGCCAGCAGTCCACAACCCCAGGGTACTGAAGCTTTCTTT. This codes for CASSPQPQGTEAFF.

The rearrangement joins TRBV5-1 to TRBJ2-1; no firm D call. Per germline, CDR1 SGHRS and CDR2 YFSETQ. V lost 0 bases and J lost 0, with 10 bases in between. CDR3 length: 16 residues. CDR3 loop: CASSLDGAISYNEQFF. CDR3 coding DNA: TGCGCCAGCAGCTTGGATGGAGCTATCTCCTACAATGAGCAGTTCTTC.

CDR3 sequence reads: CASSLGTLAGGFYEQYF. CDR3 nucleotide sequence: TGCGCCAGCAGCTTGGGGACACTAGCGGGAGGGTTCTACGAGCAGTACTTC. This chain connects TRBV5-1 to TRBJ2-7; 13 bases match TRBD2. Looked up from germline, CDR1 is SGHRS and CDR2 is YFSETQ. J was trimmed by 3 bases and V by 0 bases; bases with no gene match: 6. The CDR3 is made up of 17 amino acids.

The V and J genes are TRBV28 and TRBJ2-3, with a tentative D call TRBD1 (5 bases). Trimming cost V 5 bases and J 4 bases, with 13 bases left between them. CDR1 is MDHEN, CDR2 SYDVKM, per germline. This CDR3 contains 14 residues. The CDR3 DNA follows: TGTGCCAGCAGTAGTATTGGGGCGGCAGATACGCAGTATTTT. It encodes CASSSIGAADTQYF.

The V and J genes are TRBV9 and TRBJ2-3, with TRBD1 identical over 8 bases. Germline trimming cut 4 bases from V and 3 bases from J; bases unmatched to any gene: 7. The length of the CDR3 is 15 residues. Germline V lookup: CDR1 SGDLS, CDR2 YYNGEE. CDR3 in amino acids: CASSKGQGRTDTQYF. Here the CDR3 DNA reads TGTGCCAGCAGCAAAGGACAGGGACGGACAGATACGCAGTATTTT.

The chain combines TRBV5-6 with TRBJ2-7; D is unresolved. The CDR3 covers 14 residues. Germline values: CDR1 SGHDT, CDR2 YYEEEE. Trimming pared 1 base from V and 2 bases from J, leaving 10 bases between. Here the CDR3 reads CASSLMAPPYEQYF. The CDR3 nucleotides are TGTGCCAGCAGCTTGATGGCTCCACCCTACGAGCAGTACTTC.

This chain links TRBV6-6 with TRBJ2-7; 7 bases are a match to TRBD1. Trimming at V came to 5 bases and at J to 0 bases, leaving 10 bases not matched to a gene. CDR1 is MNHNY, CDR2 SVGAGI, per germline (reference sequence). There are 16 residues in the CDR3. CDR3 sequence: CASSPRGYSSSYEQYF. The CDR3 DNA sequence: TGTGCCAGCAGTCCCAGGGGGTACTCGAGCTCCTACGAGCAGTACTTC.

This chain uses TRBV4-1 with TRBJ2-7, with D uncertain. The CDR3 runs 14 residues. Trimming left V 2 bases short and J 3 bases short, with 11 bases between. Per the germline V gene, CDR1 is MGHRA and CDR2 is YSYEKL. This CDR3 reads CASSQQAGDYEQYF. The CDR3 DNA reads as TGCGCCAGCAGCCAACAGGCAGGAGACTACGAGCAGTACTTC.

The J gene is TRBJ2-2, the V gene TRBV19; 10 bases fit TRBD1. The CDR3 totals 14 residues. Germline values: CDR1 LNHDA, CDR2 SQIVND (reference sequence). J was trimmed by 3 bases and V by 6 bases; bases with no gene match: 1. The CDR3 nucleotides are TGTGCCAGTAGGGACAGGGGGGACACCGGGGAGCTGTTTTTT. Translation: CASRDRGDTGELFF.

The chain has TRBV5-5 and TRBJ2-1, with 14 bases fitting TRBD2. V shed 4 bases, J shed 10 bases, and the junction held 10 bases outside the gene matches. CDR3 size: 16 residues. Germline CDR1 reads SGHKS; CDR2 reads YYEKEE (reference sequence). CDR3 sequence reads: CASSPTGGLAGVEQFF. The CDR3 DNA reads TGTGCCAGCAGCCCTACCGGGGGACTAGCGGGAGTAGAGCAGTTCTTC. Together with reference TRBV5-5 and TRBJ2-1, the CDR3 gives the full variable domain: DAGVTQSPTHLIKTRGQQVTLRCSPISGHKSVSWYQQVLGQGPQFIFQYYEKEERGRGNFPDRFSARQFPNYSSELNVNALLLGDSALYLCASSPTGGLAGVEQFFGPGTRLTVL.

This chain joins TRBV4-1 and TRBJ2-7, with D hard to call. The CDR3 has 14 amino acids. The V gene's germline CDR1 is MGHRA and CDR2 YSYEKL. The V gene lost 4 bases and the J gene lost 2 bases, with 12 bases spanning the gap. The CDR3 spells CASSLLSEPYEQYF. The CDR3 nucleotides read TGCGCCAGCAGCCTCCTGTCGGAACCCTACGAGCAGTACTTC.

The chain is built from TRBV5-1 and TRBJ2-1; TRBD1 agrees at 8 bases. Looked up from germline, CDR1 is SGHRS and CDR2 is YFSETQ. The CDR3 is 16 residues long. V was clipped by 4 bases and J by 7 bases; unmatched bases: 13. In nucleotides, the CDR3 is TGCGCCAGCAGCCCCACGGGGTCAGGGGGCCGGAATGAGCAGTTCTTC. Translated, it gives CASSPTGSGGRNEQFF.

This chain links TRBV12-1 with TRBJ2-7. TRBV12-1 is a known pseudogene. CDR3 length equals 19 residues. DNA for the CDR3: TGTGCCAGCAGCCCGAACCGGGCCCGGTTGAAAAAGGGCTCCTACGAGCAGTACTTC. It specifies CASSPNRARLKKGSYEQYF.

The rearrangement joins TRBV19 to TRBJ2-5; 8 bases are shared with TRBD1. Germline lookup yields CDR1 LNHDA and CDR2 SQIVND (reference sequence). V was pared by 4 bases and J by 2 bases, with 6 bases of the junction left unmatched. The CDR3 contains 15 residues. This CDR3 reads CASSKRQGRQETQYF. CDR3 bases: TGTGCCAGTAGTAAGAGACAGGGGCGGCAAGAGACCCAGTACTTC.

The chain recombines TRBV2 with TRBJ1-5; no reliable D call. This CDR3 region has 12 residues. Germline V gives CDR1 SNHLY, CDR2 FYNNEI. Between the trimmed V and J ends, which lost 6 bases and 6 bases, there was a span of 9 bases. In nucleotides, the CDR3 is TGTGCCAGCAGCGCCGTGGGTCAGCCCCAGCATTTT. Its translation is CASSAVGQPQHF.

The rearrangement uses TRBV7-8 and TRBJ1-2; D is perhaps TRBD1 (5 bases). The CDR3 runs 14 residues. Germline CDR1 reads SGHVS; CDR2 reads FQNEAQ. Trimming took off 5 bases at V and 8 bases at J, with 18 bases between the two ends. The CDR3 reads CASSATNQGLGYTF. For the CDR3, the DNA is TGTGCCAGCAGCGCCACCAACCAGGGTCTAGGCTACACCTTC.

The chain employs TRBV19 and TRBJ2-3; D not resolved. V lost 4 bases and J lost 0, with 11 bases in between. The CDR3 totals 15 residues. CDR1 is LNHDA and CDR2 is SQIVND in the germline V gene (reference sequence). The CDR3 reads CASSTDRWSTDTQYF. CDR3 coding DNA: TGTGCCAGTAGTACCGACCGGTGGAGCACAGATACGCAGTATTTT.

This CDR3 is CASSRDRVGYEQYF. CDR3 coding DNA: TGTGCCAGCAGCCGAGACAGGGTGGGCTACGAGCAGTACTTC. The chain couples TRBV16 to TRBJ2-7; the match to TRBD1 covers 7 bases. CDR3 length equals 14 residues. The V gene end was trimmed by 4 bases and the J gene end by 3 bases; junction bases not matched to a gene: 6. Germline lookup yields CDR1 KGHSY and CDR2 FQNENV.

V gene TRBV7-2 combines with J gene TRBJ2-2; either TRBD1 or TRBD2 may fit D (5 bases each). V gave up 4 bases and J gave up 4 bases, with 16 bases separating them. CDR1 is SGHTA and CDR2 is FQGNSA in the germline V gene. The CDR3 contains 16 residues. The DNA for the CDR3 is TGTGCCAGCAGCTACCTTCCGGGACCGGTCACCGGGGAGCTGTTTTTT. Translation gives CASSYLPGPVTGELFF.

The chain employs TRBV6-6 and TRBJ2-7; the D gene is possibly TRBD1 (5 bases). V lost 0 bases, J lost 1 base, and 13 bases lay in between. The CDR3 runs 16 residues. Germline V CDR1 and CDR2: MNHNY, SVGAGI (reference sequence). The DNA of the CDR3 is TGTGCCAGCAGTTACTCCAGCAAGGGGAATTCCTACGAGCAGTACTTC. This translates into CASSYSSKGNSYEQYF.